This T cell receptor beta chain appears in the sequencing data of a study of shared clonotypes between healthy human individuals. This clone came up a few times. Antigen: not known. Sorted subsets were amplified in replicate PCRs using about 200 ng DNA, 32,000 or so T cell genomes. TCRdb's copy holds only in-frame clones and misses some; the assay was immunoSEQ multiplex PCR. The repertoire consists of approximately 980,000 clones, with around three quarters occurring once and the leading ten covering over 1.3%. V shed 3 bases, J shed 8 bases, and the junction held 11 bases outside the gene matches. The CDR3 length is 17 residues. Per germline, CDR1 MGHRA and CDR2 YSYEKL. The investigators split CD4+ cells into a CD45RA+ naive subset and a CD45RA-negative memory subset. Findings and caveats of the study: Rarefaction indicated that sorted-subset sequencing remained incomplete although depth was large. Since donors were few, the genetic and exposure-history diversity represented was limited.

This sequence joins TRBV4-1 and TRBJ2-1; 12 bases fit TRBD2. This receptor was obtained from a man between 18 and 29 years old in good health. The specimen was memory CD4+ T cells sorted from blood. The subset: CD45RA-negative fraction. The CDR3 is CASSQGLAGTRGDEQFF. The CDR3 coding sequence is TGCGCCAGCAGCCAGGGACTAGCGGGCACCCGGGGGGATGAGCAGTTCTTC.